This T cell receptor (beta chain) was sequenced for a study of blood T cell repertoires in COVID-19. Sequencing used immunoSEQ multiplex PCR; TCRdb keeps in-frame clones, though not all of them. This table has some 95,000 clones, 91% appearing once. V dropped 3 bases and J dropped 8; count of bases not matched to a gene: 12. The length of the CDR3 is 15 residues. CDR1 and CDR2 from the germline V gene are LNHDA and SQIVND (reference sequence). The clonotype was recovered from a human donor with active COVID-19. The donor label of this sample is uncertain. Material: peripheral blood. The chain joins TRBV19 to TRBJ1-2; TRBD1 matches at 7 bases. The CDR3: CASSIGNTGEYGYTF. CDR3 sequence (DNA): TGTGCCAGTAGTATCGGCAACACAGGGGAATACGGCTACACCTTC.